This passage covers 31 T cell receptor beta chains from one sample sequenced in a study of T cell responses to AZD1222 COVID-19 vaccine. The table came from immunoSEQ multiplex PCR; TCRdb's copy has only in-frame clones and leaves some out. There are 140,000 to 150,000 clones in the sample; 75% to 95% occur only once, and 2.8% lies in the top ten. The sequenced sample was peripheral blood, obtained on day 0 of MenACWY control vaccination. The receptors were gathered from an adult in good health.

This chain joins TRBV6-4 and TRBJ1-2; TRBD1 is a possible D gene (5 bases). With 3 bases removed from V and 8 bases from J, the gap between germline ends came to 13 bases. The germline CDR1 and CDR2 sequences are MRHNA and SNTAGT. The CDR3 spans 13 residues. CDR3 in amino acids: CASSDQGLGGYTF. In DNA, the CDR3 is TGTGCCAGCAGTGATCAGGGACTTGGCGGCTACACCTTC.

The sample holds one count of this clone. The chain couples TRBV9 to TRBJ2-7; D may be TRBD1 or TRBD2 (5 bases each). Per the germline V gene, CDR1 is SGDLS and CDR2 is YYNGEE. V was shortened by 2 bases and J by 9 bases, with 15 bases between the two germline ends. This CDR3 spans 13 amino acids. CDR3 sequence: CASSVDVGDGQYF. The CDR3 DNA sequence: TGTGCCAGCAGCGTGGACGTAGGGGACGGGCAGTACTTC. Variable domain in full (rest from reference TRBV9 and TRBJ2-7): DSGVTQTPKHLITATGQRVTLRCSPRSGDLSVYWYQQSLDQGLQFLIQYYNGEERAKGNILERFSAQQFPDLHSELNLSSLELGDSALYFCASSVDVGDGQYFGPGTRLTVT.

Here the CDR3 DNA reads TGTGCCAGCAGCTTAGTAAACCAAGCAGAGCAGTACTTC. Its protein is CASSLVNQAEQYF. The chain recombines TRBV11-3 with TRBJ2-7; D gene unclear. Trimming left V 1 base short and J 7 bases short, with 11 bases between. Germline V gives CDR1 SGHNT, CDR2 YENEEA. The CDR3 is 13 residues long.

The chain has TRBV9 and TRBJ2-2; weak D call: TRBD2 (6 bases). The ends were cut back, 6 bases at V and 3 bases at J, with 12 bases in the middle. Germline V lookup: CDR1 SGDLS, CDR2 YYNGEE. There are 14 residues in the CDR3. CDR3 amino acids: CASTLGGDTGELFF. In DNA, the CDR3 is TGTGCCAGCACCCTCGGGGGAGACACCGGGGAGCTGTTTTTT.

The chain carries TRBV9 and TRBJ2-7; tentatively, D is TRBD2 (5 bases). The CDR3 runs 15 residues. Germline loops: CDR1 SGDLS, CDR2 YYNGEE. Trimming removed 0 bases from V and 0 bases from J, with 10 bases in between. The CDR3 is CASSVGGPDSYEQYF. CDR3 coding DNA: TGTGCCAGCAGCGTAGGCGGGCCCGACTCCTACGAGCAGTACTTC.

This clone is a singleton in its sample. At one end, the junction sequence differs from germline, possibly due to a read error. This rearrangement joins TRBV28 to TRBJ1-2; TRBD1 is a possible D gene (5 bases). The CDR3 runs 10 residues. The V gene's germline CDR1 is MDHEN and CDR2 SYDVKM. In DNA, the CDR3 is TGTGCCAGCAGTTCTGGGACGAGCTACTTC. Translation gives CASSSGTSYF.

The chain links TRBV4-1 to TRBJ2-7, with 7 bases matching TRBD2. The CDR3 consists of 16 residues. V shed 4 bases, J shed 5 bases, and the junction held 14 bases outside the gene matches. Looked up from germline, CDR1 is MGHRA and CDR2 is YSYEKL. CDR3 amino acids: CASSPYPAGRADEQYF. Written as DNA, the CDR3 is TGCGCCAGCAGCCCATACCCAGCGGGGAGGGCCGACGAGCAGTACTTC.

The rearrangement links TRBV2 to TRBJ1-2, with 7 positions matching TRBD1. Germline lookup yields CDR1 SNHLY and CDR2 FYNNEI. The ends lost 4 bases at V and 3 bases at J; junction bases unmatched: 5. This CDR3 contains 14 residues. The CDR3 DNA is TGTGCCAGCAGTGGACAGGGTGTAGACTATGGCTACACCTTC. Its protein is CASSGQGVDYGYTF. Filled out from reference TRBV2 and TRBJ1-2, the complete variable domain reads EPEVTQTPSHQVTQMGQEVILRCVPISNHLYFYWYRQILGQKVEFLVSFYNNEISEKSEIFDDQFSVERPDGSNFTLKIRSTKLEDSAMYFCASSGQGVDYGYTFGSGTRLTVV.

This clone showed up just a few times. This sample also contains other DNA sequences that code for the same CDR3. V is TRBV6-2 or TRBV6-3 and J is TRBJ1-2, with 8 bases identical to TRBD1. Germline-derived CDR1 and CDR2 are MNHEY and SVGEGT. The CDR3 spans 14 residues. The V gene end was trimmed by 6 bases and the J gene end by 4 bases; junction bases not matched to a gene: 7. This chain's CDR3 is CASSSGQGGYGYTF. The CDR3 DNA sequence: TGTGCCAGCAGCTCAGGACAGGGCGGCTATGGCTACACCTTC.

The chain joins TRBV9 to TRBJ1-5; 7 bases fit TRBD1. Germline V gene data show CDR1 as SGDLS and CDR2 as YYNGEE. V dropped 0 bases and J dropped 5; count of bases not matched to a gene: 5. This CDR3 spans 15 amino acids. The CDR3 reads CASSVGQGSYQPQHF. The DNA for the CDR3 is TGTGCCAGCAGCGTAGGACAGGGCTCCTATCAGCCCCAGCATTTT.

The rearrangement links TRBV19 to TRBJ1-2; D possibly corresponds to TRBD1 (5 bases). V lost 8 bases to trimming and J lost 7 bases, with 20 bases between them. The CDR3 sequence is 14 residues long. CDR1 and CDR2 from the germline V gene are LNHDA and SQIVND (reference sequence). CDR3 loop: CASGRSDRGTGYTF. The CDR3 nucleotides are TGTGCCAGTGGACGATCTGATAGGGGAACTGGCTACACCTTC.

V and J are TRBV30 and TRBJ2-7, with 10 bases lining up with TRBD2. Germline V CDR1 and CDR2: GTSNPN, SVGIG (reference sequence). This CDR3 has 15 amino acids. The junction had 2 bases not matched to a gene; V was cut back by 0 bases and J by 0 bases. The CDR3 DNA is TGTGCCTGGAGTGTACTAGCGGGACCCTCCTACGAGCAGTACTTC. As protein: CAWSVLAGPSYEQYF. Full variable domain (rest looked up from reference TRBV30 and TRBJ2-7): SQTIHQWPATLVQPVGSPLSLECTVEGTSNPNLYWYRQAAGRGLQLLFYSVGIGQISSEVPQNLSASRPQDRQFILSSKKLLLSDSGFYLCAWSVLAGPSYEQYFGPGTRLTVT.

CDR3: CASSLWPANTEAFF. DNA for the CDR3: TGTGCCAGCAGTTTATGGCCAGCGAACACTGAAGCTTTCTTT. The V and J genes are TRBV27 and TRBJ1-1, with unresolved D. The germline V gene has CDR1 MNHEY and CDR2 SMNVEV (reference sequence). The CDR3 has 14 residues. Trimming removed 1 base at V and 1 base at J, with 7 bases between.

V gene TRBV18 combines with J gene TRBJ1-4, with a possible D match to TRBD1 (5 bases). This CDR3 is built from 15 residues. Deletions cut 0 bases from V and 7 bases from J, with 12 bases between. CDR1 and CDR2 (germline): KGHSH, LQKENI. CDR3 DNA: TGTGCCAGCTCACCACCATCCGGGGACGGTGAAAAACTGTTTTTT. Amino acids: CASSPPSGDGEKLFF.

This chain joins TRBV11-3 and TRBJ2-2; D unresolved. This CDR3 contains 12 residues. From germline, CDR1 is SGHNT and CDR2 YENEEA. V was shortened by 5 bases and J by 2 bases, with 3 bases between the two germline ends. The CDR3 DNA is TGTGCCAGCAGCCTTAACACCGGGGAGCTGTTTTTT. Translated, it gives CASSLNTGELFF.

The chain uses TRBV19 and TRBJ1-4; no firm D call. This CDR3 is 14 amino acids long. Trimming shortened V by 3 bases and J by 7 bases, and 12 bases separated the two germline ends. Looked up from germline, CDR1 is LNHDA and CDR2 is SQIVND (reference sequence). CDR3 region: CASSIVGNREKLFF. CDR3 DNA: TGTGCCAGTAGTATCGTTGGGAACCGTGAAAAACTGTTTTTT.

This sequence joins TRBV5-6 and TRBJ2-7, with D unresolved. CDR1 and CDR2 (germline): SGHDT, YYEEEE. Trimming cost V 4 bases and J 6 bases, with 8 bases left between them. This CDR3 is built from 11 residues. This CDR3 is CASSRTSEQYF. In DNA form, the CDR3 reads TGTGCCAGCAGCCGGACGTCCGAGCAGTACTTC.

This chain uses TRBV24-1 with TRBJ2-1; 9 bases match TRBD2. Germline values: CDR1 KGHDR, CDR2 SFDVKD. The CDR3 is made up of 19 amino acids. Germline trimming cut 3 bases from V and 6 bases from J; bases unmatched to any gene: 17. CDR3 sequence reads: CATSDPQGGGRAYGNEQFF. The CDR3 region has the DNA TGTGCCACCAGTGATCCGCAAGGTGGCGGGAGGGCCTACGGCAATGAGCAGTTCTTC.

V and J are TRBV20-1 and TRBJ1-5; TRBD1 aligns across 9 bases. The CDR3 contains 15 residues. Germline V gene lookup returns CDR1 DFQATT and CDR2 SNEGSKA (reference sequence). J lost 6 bases, V lost 3 bases, and 9 bases had no gene match. CDR3 region: CSASPTGTGSQPQHF. The CDR3 DNA follows: TGCAGTGCTAGTCCAACCGGGACAGGGTCTCAGCCCCAGCATTTT.

V is TRBV5-1 and J is TRBJ2-3, with 8 bases identical to TRBD2. V shed 1 base and J 4 bases; nucleotides not matched to a gene: 8. Germline CDR1 SGHRS, CDR2 YFSETQ. This CDR3 is 16 amino acids long. In DNA form, the CDR3 reads TGCGCCAGCAGCTTGTCAGGTAGCGGGATTTCAGATACGCAGTATTTT. Residues: CASSLSGSGISDTQYF.

This clone came up once. This rearrangement joins TRBV11-2 to TRBJ2-7; D is unclear. Per germline, CDR1 SGHAT and CDR2 FQNNGV. The CDR3 is 14 amino acids. Trimming pared 5 bases from V and 2 bases from J, leaving 13 bases between. The CDR3 protein is CASSRNSFPYEQYF. The DNA of the CDR3 is TGTGCCAGCAGCCGTAACAGTTTTCCCTACGAGCAGTACTTC.

The CDR3, as DNA: TGTGCCTGGAGAGTGGGCGCGGAGCCCCAGCATTTT. Amino acid sequence: CAWRVGAEPQHF. V is TRBV30 and J is TRBJ1-5; D not resolved. Trimming took 3 bases from V and 8 from J, leaving 11 bases between them. Germline-derived CDR1 and CDR2 are GTSNPN and SVGIG (reference sequence). This CDR3 spans 12 amino acids.

This clone was seen once. The genes are TRBV6-5 and TRBJ1-1; D unclear. The CDR3 is made up of 13 amino acids. V shed 0 bases and J shed 7 bases, with 9 bases lying between them. Germline values: CDR1 MNHEY, CDR2 SVGAGI. CDR3: CASSYSRRIEAFF. CDR3 coding DNA: TGTGCCAGCAGTTACTCTAGGCGGATTGAAGCTTTCTTT.

J is TRBJ1-1 and V is TRBV7-3; D remains unclear. CDR1 is SGHTA and CDR2 is FQGTGA in the germline V gene. V shed 5 bases and J shed 1 base, with 11 bases lying between them. The CDR3 loop spans 14 amino acids. For the CDR3, the DNA is TGTGCCAGCAGCCACCCGCCAGGGAACACTGAAGCTTTCTTT. This sequence encodes CASSHPPGNTEAFF. The whole variable domain, filled in from reference TRBV7-3 and TRBJ1-1, reads GAGVSQTPSNKVTEKGKYVELRCDPISGHTALYWYRQSLGQGPEFLIYFQGTGAADDSGLPNDRFFAVRPEGSVSTLKIQRTERGDSAVYLCASSHPPGNTEAFFGQGTRLTVV.

This clone appeared once. The chain combines TRBV2 with TRBJ1-5; a weak D match, TRBD1 (6 bases). The CDR3 runs to 16 residues. Trimming removed 7 bases at V and 4 bases at J, with 20 bases between. Germline V gene data show CDR1 as SNHLY and CDR2 as FYNNEI. The CDR3, as DNA: TGTGCCAGCACGAAGAGCGCACAGGGAGTTAATCAGCCCCAGCATTTT. This encodes CASTKSAQGVNQPQHF. Full variable domain (outside the CDR3, taken from reference TRBV2 and TRBJ1-5): EPEVTQTPSHQVTQMGQEVILRCVPISNHLYFYWYRQILGQKVEFLVSFYNNEISEKSEIFDDQFSVERPDGSNFTLKIRSTKLEDSAMYFCASTKSAQGVNQPQHFGDGTRLSIL.

This chain connects TRBV6-5 to TRBJ2-7, with 7 bases fitting TRBD1. This CDR3 has 14 residues. Germline CDR1 MNHEY, CDR2 SVGAGI. V shed 6 bases and J 4 bases; nucleotides not matched to a gene: 9. The CDR3 region is CASSPGTETYEQYF. CDR3 coding DNA: TGTGCCAGCAGCCCCGGGACAGAAACATACGAGCAGTACTTC.

This chain connects TRBV6-5 to TRBJ2-1, with TRBD1 identical over 10 bases. Germline CDR1 reads MNHEY; CDR2 reads SVGAGI. This CDR3 contains 15 residues. The V segment lost 4 bases and the J segment 8 bases; nucleotides outside the gene matches: 8. CDR3 DNA sequence: TGTGCCAGCAGTTTAGACAGGGGGCCGCGCGATGAGCAGTTCTTC. This gives the protein CASSLDRGPRDEQFF.

The chain carries TRBV29-1 and TRBJ1-2, with D perhaps matching TRBD1 (5 bases). The germline V gene encodes CDR1 SQVTM and CDR2 ANQGSEA. V was pared by 2 bases and J by 7 bases, with 8 bases between. The CDR3 is 11 residues long. CDR3 nucleotides: TGCAGCGTTGAATCGGGGGGTGGCTACACCTTC. It translates to CSVESGGGYTF.

The CDR3 protein is CASSFVWGNSGNTIYF. The CDR3, as DNA: TGTGCCAGCAGCTTTGTGTGGGGAAACTCTGGAAACACCATATATTTT. The chain couples TRBV7-2 to TRBJ1-3, with no clear D. Trimming stripped 3 bases from V and 0 bases from J, with 12 bases between. Germline lookup yields CDR1 SGHTA and CDR2 FQGNSA. This CDR3 comprises 16 residues.

This clone has only a few counts. This chain joins TRBV10-3 and TRBJ1-2; tentative D call: TRBD1 (5 bases). Germline V gene lookup returns CDR1 ENHRY and CDR2 SYGVKD. The V end was cut by 2 bases, the J end by 4 bases, with 11 bases between. The CDR3 consists of 14 residues. CDR3 protein: CAISEKGAGYGYTF. CDR3 nucleotides: TGTGCCATCAGTGAGAAAGGGGCGGGCTATGGCTACACCTTC.

The chain combines TRBV5-1 with TRBJ1-1; D is ambiguous. CDR3 length: 15 amino acids. Trimming cost V 2 bases and J 0 bases, with 11 bases left between them. CDR1 and CDR2 (germline): SGHRS, YFSETQ. The CDR3 bases are TGCGCCAGCAGCTTAGGAGGACGGATGAACACTGAAGCTTTCTTT. This encodes CASSLGGRMNTEAFF.